This T cell receptor (beta chain) came from a study of blood T cell repertoires in COVID-19. Study at large: Specimens from acute and convalescent COVID-19 originated in the United States, Italy and Spain. Sources were T cells, B-cell-depleted T cells, or PBMCs; the material itself was cDNA or gDNA.

The CDR3 contains 17 residues. The J segment lost 4 bases and the V segment lost 1 base, leaving 7 bases of the junction unmatched. CDR1 and CDR2 (germline): SGHDN, FVKESK. In the original analysis: Amplifying reference gene primers gave estimates of nucleated cell counts. Generated by immunoSEQ multiplex PCR, the TCRdb table keeps only in-frame clones and is missing some. D and trimming were read from the DNA, whereas the V and J calls and clone size are those reported in that table. The table lists about 190,000 clones, less than 90% of them singletons. The receptor comes from a human donor in a cohort sampled during active COVID-19. The chain has TRBV14 and TRBJ2-3; 11 nucleotides agree with TRBD2. Sequenced sample: peripheral blood. The CDR3 DNA sequence: TGTGCCAGCAGCCAAGGCTGGTCTAGCGGGGGGTCAGATACGCAGTATTTT. It yields the protein CASSQGWSSGGSDTQYF.